This T cell receptor (beta chain) is drawn from a study of blood T cell repertoires in COVID-19. In the study overall: COVID-19 samples collected from the United States, Italy and Spain covered acute and convalescent phases. T cells, B-cell-depleted T cells, or PBMCs supplied cDNA or gDNA.

In the original processing: Counts of nucleated cells, estimated from reference gene primer amplification, were obtained. The protocol was immunoSEQ multiplex PCR, while the TCRdb copy is restricted to in-frame clones and leaves out a portion. Clone size and the V and J calls come from that table; the DNA yielded D and trimming. Among under 80,000 clones listed, approximately 80% were seen once. CDR1 and CDR2 from the germline V gene are LNHDA and SQIVND (reference sequence). The CDR3 is 16 amino acids. V gave up 4 bases and J gave up 4 bases; unmatched junction bases: 8. The sample consisted of peripheral blood. This receptor was taken from a human donor in a cohort sampled during active COVID-19. The chain is built from TRBV19 and TRBJ2-5, with 11 bases aligning to TRBD1. CDR3: CASSTTGTGGRETQYF. In DNA, the CDR3 is TGTGCCAGTAGTACAACCGGGACAGGGGGAAGAGAGACCCAGTACTTC.